This is a list of T cell receptor beta chains from one sample in a study of PD-1 blockade in classical Hodgkin lymphoma. Clones were sequenced by immunoSEQ multiplex PCR, and TCRdb holds only the in-frame ones, with some missing. The sample yields 43,000 or so clones, roughly 90% seen once. Sequencing used peripheral blood mononuclear cells (PBMCs), obtained at baseline. The origin of the receptors is a human donor with classical Hodgkin lymphoma. The CDR3 runs from the conserved cysteine through the conserved F or W.

CDR3 protein: CASSQQVQGRTDTQYF
CDR3 length: 16
V gene: TRBV5-1

CDR3 protein: CSAGNTDTQYF
CDR3 length: 11
V gene: TRBV29-1

CDR3 protein: CSAQGIGEQYF
CDR3 length: 11
V gene: TRBV29-1

CDR3 protein: CASSWTAGANVLTF
CDR3 length: 14
V gene: TRBV6-5

CDR3 protein: CASSQARDSAREQYF
CDR3 length: 15
V gene: TRBV4-3

CDR3 protein: CASSISGTHYEQYF
CDR3 length: 14
V gene: TRBV19

CDR3 protein: CASSLAQGGIQYF
CDR3 length: 13
V gene: TRBV7-9

CDR3 protein: CASSRSTSANTGELFF
CDR3 length: 16
V gene: TRBV7-3

CDR3 protein: CASSLVGDKNSPLHF
CDR3 length: 15
V gene: TRBV5-1

CDR3 protein: CASSEQPVTNEKLFF
CDR3 length: 15
V gene: TRBV6-1

CDR3 protein: CASSLKGQQYF
CDR3 length: 11
V gene: TRBV27

CDR3 protein: CASSQGLGTGLISGNTIYF
CDR3 length: 19
V gene: TRBV4-3

CDR3 protein: CASLHEKLFF
CDR3 length: 10
V gene: TRBV28

CDR3 protein: CASGLGGSGANVLTF
CDR3 length: 15
V gene: TRBV2

CDR3 protein: CASSVVPARGGGYTF
CDR3 length: 15
V gene: TRBV9

CDR3 protein: CASSLQGQPQHF
CDR3 length: 12
V gene: TRBV27

CDR3 protein: CASSTWTSGSGGANVLTF
CDR3 length: 18
V gene: TRBV19

CDR3 protein: CASSLVVAGDQETQYF
CDR3 length: 16
V gene: TRBV28

CDR3 protein: CASSLAGALVEQYF
CDR3 length: 14
V gene: TRBV28

CDR3 protein: CASSFMTGSGNTIYF
CDR3 length: 15
V gene: TRBV7-2

CDR3 protein: CASSLVGTGVTDTQYF
CDR3 length: 16
V gene: TRBV5-6

CDR3 protein: CASSLALTSSGANYGYTF
CDR3 length: 18
V gene: TRBV7-9

CDR3 protein: CASSLVIYGYTF
CDR3 length: 12
V gene: TRBV7-2

CDR3 protein: CASSQQGEQYF
CDR3 length: 11
V gene: TRBV5-4

CDR3 protein: CASSYGTAPSTEAFF
CDR3 length: 15
V gene: TRBV7-9

CDR3 protein: CASSLDGYNSNEQFF
CDR3 length: 15
V gene: TRBV7-9

CDR3 protein: CASSQEIGGASNEQFF
CDR3 length: 16
V gene: TRBV4-2

CDR3 protein: CASSQEGGNTGELFF
CDR3 length: 15
V gene: TRBV4-2

CDR3 protein: CASSSLRAATYEQYF
CDR3 length: 15
V gene: TRBV5-6

CDR3 protein: CASSTRDSAFLNEKLFF
CDR3 length: 17
V gene: TRBV9

CDR3 protein: CASSGSGRGADTQYF
CDR3 length: 15
V gene: TRBV9

CDR3 protein: CASSPQLAGASNTGELFF
CDR3 length: 18
V gene: TRBV11-2

CDR3 protein: CASSVSLAQPYNEQFF
CDR3 length: 16
V gene: TRBV6-4

CDR3 protein: CASSLFEGNEQFF
CDR3 length: 13
V gene: TRBV5-4

CDR3 protein: CSARANEKLFF
CDR3 length: 11
V gene: TRBV20-1

CDR3 protein: CASSPGTSGRRDTQYF
CDR3 length: 16
V gene: TRBV28

CDR3 protein: CASSIPGPKEKLFF
CDR3 length: 14
V gene: TRBV11-2

CDR3 protein: CASTWVGGAHGYTF
CDR3 length: 14
V gene: TRBV2

CDR3 protein: CATAKGGSSYEQYF
CDR3 length: 14
V gene: TRBV15

CDR3 protein: CASSLGAAYSNQPQHF
CDR3 length: 16
V gene: TRBV5-8